These 21 T cell receptor beta chains share one sample of origin, sequenced in a study of OX40 agonist ivuxolimab in advanced cancers. Clones were sequenced by immunoSEQ multiplex PCR, and TCRdb holds only the in-frame ones, with some missing. The repertoire holds 70,000 to 90,000 clones, with 89% as singletons. The material sequenced was CD4+ or CD8+ T cells sorted from blood, taken in a trial of the OX40 agonist ivuxolimab. The receptors derive from an adult with an advanced solid tumor such as melanoma, head and neck, liver or kidney cancer.

The rearrangement joins TRBV6-6 to TRBJ1-3; no clear D. CDR3 length: 12 residues. Trimming pared 0 bases from V and 6 bases from J, leaving 3 bases between. The germline V gene encodes CDR1 MNHNY and CDR2 SVGAGI (reference sequence). CDR3 sequence (DNA): TGTGCCAGCAGTTACTCCCAAAACACCATATATTTT. Its protein product is CASSYSQNTIYF.

This clone has a single count. An end of the junction does not agree with germline; a read error may underlie this. This sample includes further DNA sequences coding for the same CDR3. The chain combines TRBV5-6 with TRBJ1-1; 10 bases agree with TRBD1. Per germline, CDR1 SGHDT and CDR2 YYEEEE. The CDR3 contains 16 residues. The CDR3 DNA sequence: TGCGCCAGCAGCTTGGAGGTGGGACAGGGGATATCTGAAGCTTTCTTT. Its protein product is CASSLEVGQGISEAFF.

V gene TRBV5-6 combines with J gene TRBJ2-7, with TRBD2 matching 8 bases. Germline V lookup: CDR1 SGHDT, CDR2 YYEEEE. V lost 2 bases and J lost 2; bases outside the gene matches: 6. CDR3 length: 15 amino acids. The CDR3 loop reads CASSFERESTYEQYF. CDR3 in DNA: TGTGCCAGCAGCTTTGAGCGGGAGTCGACCTACGAGCAGTACTTC.

This clone has only one observation. The chain uses TRBV5-4 and TRBJ2-1; tentative D call: TRBD1 (7 bases). Germline CDR1 and CDR2: SGHNT and YYREEE (reference sequence). The CDR3 runs to 14 residues. Trimming pared 5 bases from V and 4 bases from J, leaving 13 bases between. This CDR3 is CASRFQGGYNEQFF. In nucleotides, the CDR3 is TGTGCCAGCAGGTTCCAGGGGGGTTACAATGAGCAGTTCTTC.

J is TRBJ1-1 and V is TRBV28, with 8 bases lining up with TRBD1. J lost 2 bases, V lost 4 bases, and 6 bases had no gene match. Germline V gene sequence: CDR1 MDHEN, CDR2 SYDVKM. The CDR3 runs to 15 residues. CDR3 sequence (DNA): TGTGCCAGCAGTTCCCCAGGACAGGGAAACACTGAAGCTTTCTTT. It yields the protein CASSSPGQGNTEAFF.

This clone was seen once. The rearrangement joins TRBV19 to TRBJ1-5, with TRBD1 identical over 7 bases. Losses at the gene ends were 7 bases for V and 7 bases for J; bases not matched to a gene: 10. This CDR3 is 14 amino acids long. Germline V CDR1 and CDR2: LNHDA, SQIVND (reference sequence). The CDR3 DNA follows: TGTGCCAGTACTCCCCAGGGGGGGCGCCAGCCCCAGCATTTT. Protein sequence: CASTPQGGRQPQHF.

The chain has TRBV9 and TRBJ2-5, with D possibly matching TRBD1 (6 bases). TRBJ2-7 explains the end of the DNA better; the J call may be wrong. Germline CDR1 SGDLS, CDR2 YYNGEE. The length of the CDR3 is 15 residues. The CDR3 reads CASSVGIEDSYEQYF. DNA for the CDR3: TGTGCCAGCAGCGTAGGGATAGAGGACAGCTACGAGCAGTACTTC.

The chain combines TRBV2 with TRBJ1-6; 7 positions match TRBD1. Trimming at V came to 5 bases and at J to 6 bases, leaving 7 bases not matched to a gene. The CDR3 loop spans 15 amino acids. Germline CDR1 is SNHLY and CDR2 is FYNNEI. Here the CDR3 reads CASSRLGQVNSPLHF. The CDR3 DNA reads TGTGCCAGCAGTCGACTAGGACAGGTTAATTCACCCCTCCACTTT.

This chain links TRBV7-8 with TRBJ1-4; TRBD1 might be the D (6 bases). This CDR3 spans 14 amino acids. Trimming removed 1 base from V and 3 bases from J, with 6 bases in between. Germline V lookup: CDR1 SGHVS, CDR2 FQNEAQ. CDR3 amino acids: CASSLGTANEKLFF. CDR3 nucleotide sequence: TGTGCCAGCAGCTTAGGGACAGCTAATGAAAAACTGTTTTTT. Supplemented by reference TRBV7-8 and TRBJ1-4, the full variable domain reads GAGVSQSPRYKVAKRGQDVALRCDPISGHVSLFWYQQALGQGPEFLTYFQNEAQLDKSGLPSDRFFAERPEGSVSTLKIQRTQQEDSAVYLCASSLGTANEKLFFGSGTQLSVL.

The chain carries TRBV19 and TRBJ2-2, with 11 positions matching TRBD1. The J segment lost 5 bases and the V segment lost 8 bases, leaving 7 bases of the junction unmatched. CDR1 LNHDA and CDR2 SQIVND come from the germline V gene (reference sequence). CDR3 size: 15 residues. This chain's CDR3 is CASFSGTGGTGELFF. In DNA, the CDR3 is TGTGCCAGTTTTTCCGGGACAGGGGGTACCGGGGAGCTGTTTTTT.

In its sample, this clone was seen once. The rearrangement uses TRBV5-1 and TRBJ2-1, with 8 bases aligning to TRBD2. Germline CDR1 SGHRS, CDR2 YFSETQ. Trimming cost V 4 bases and J 2 bases; bases outside gene matches: 5. The CDR3 loop spans 15 amino acids. The CDR3 reads CASSVSGGAYNEQFF. CDR3 in DNA: TGCGCCAGCAGCGTCAGCGGGGGTGCCTACAATGAGCAGTTCTTC.

The chain recombines TRBV28 with TRBJ1-2; TRBD1 aligns across 8 bases. Germline V gives CDR1 MDHEN, CDR2 SYDVKM. The CDR3 contains 17 residues. V was clipped by 5 bases and J by 6 bases; unmatched bases: 17. CDR3 sequence: CASSPPHLSGGRDGYTF. The CDR3 DNA is TGTGCCAGCAGTCCCCCCCATCTGTCAGGGGGCAGGGATGGCTACACCTTC.

The rearrangement uses TRBV5-1 and TRBJ1-1, with D possibly matching TRBD1 (6 bases). Germline lookup yields CDR1 SGHRS and CDR2 YFSETQ. Trimming cost V 3 bases and J 4 bases, with 13 bases left between them. The CDR3 is 14 residues long. The CDR3 nucleotides read TGCGCCAGCAGCTCACAGGGAGTAGGCACTGAAGCTTTCTTT. Translating gives CASSSQGVGTEAFF.

The rearrangement links TRBV2 to TRBJ1-1; the D is unclear. This CDR3 is 14 amino acids long. CDR1 is SNHLY, CDR2 FYNNEI, per germline. V was pared by 6 bases and J by 1 base, with 12 bases between. The DNA for the CDR3 is TGTGCCAGCAGGGTTTACAGTGGGAACACTGAAGCTTTCTTT. As protein: CASRVYSGNTEAFF.

This CDR3 is CASSIGPLEGGITDTQYF. For the CDR3, the DNA is TGTGCCAGTAGTATAGGGCCCTTAGAAGGGGGCATAACAGATACGCAGTATTTT. The chain joins TRBV19 to TRBJ2-3; 7 nucleotides agree with TRBD1. The germline V gene encodes CDR1 LNHDA and CDR2 SQIVND (reference sequence). The CDR3 sequence is 18 residues long. V lost 1 base, J lost 3 bases, and 13 bases stayed unmatched.

The rearrangement joins TRBV9 to TRBJ2-2, with a possible D match to TRBD1 (5 bases). The V and J ends lost 4 bases and 3 bases respectively, with 16 bases between them. The CDR3 is 16 residues long. Germline V gene sequence: CDR1 SGDLS, CDR2 YYNGEE. The CDR3 nucleotides read TGTGCCAGCAGCCCCCATAGCAGGGTCGACACCGGGGAGCTGTTTTTT. Residues: CASSPHSRVDTGELFF.

The chain joins TRBV18 to TRBJ2-5; D remains ambiguous. This CDR3 is built from 12 residues. Trimming stripped 1 base from V and 4 bases from J, with 4 bases between. Germline CDR1 is KGHSH and CDR2 is LQKENI. The CDR3 DNA follows: TGTGCCAGCTCACCACAACGAGAGACCCAGTACTTC. As protein: CASSPQRETQYF.

The V call is TRBV11-2, the J call TRBJ2-7; D remains unclear. CDR1 and CDR2 (germline): SGHAT, FQNNGV. V dropped 1 base and J dropped 4 bases, with 11 bases sitting between them. The CDR3 sequence is 14 residues long. CDR3 loop: CASSLGNIRYEQYF. The CDR3 region has the DNA TGTGCCAGCAGCTTAGGGAACATTCGGTACGAGCAGTACTTC.

The rearrangement uses TRBV6-6 and TRBJ2-1; 12 bases fit TRBD2. Germline CDR1 is MNHNY and CDR2 is SVGAGI (reference sequence). This CDR3 has 16 residues. The V gene end was trimmed by 2 bases and the J gene end by 4 bases; junction bases not matched to a gene: 3. The CDR3 loop reads CASSYTGLAGYNEQFF. Here the CDR3 DNA reads TGTGCCAGCAGTTACACTGGACTAGCGGGGTACAATGAGCAGTTCTTC.

This chain links TRBV27 with TRBJ2-7; D call uncertain. V lost 2 bases and J 0 bases, leaving 11 bases between the germline ends. This CDR3 is built from 15 residues. Germline V gives CDR1 MNHEY, CDR2 SMNVEV (reference sequence). DNA of the CDR3: TGTGCCAGCAGTTTAAGGCTGACAAGCTCCTACGAGCAGTACTTC. Translation gives CASSLRLTSSYEQYF.

V usage is TRBV11-1 and J usage is TRBJ2-2; TRBD2 aligns across 13 bases. Unmatched junction bases numbered 5, after V lost 0 bases and J lost 7 bases. This CDR3 region has 17 residues. CDR1 is SGHAT, CDR2 FQDESV, per germline (reference sequence). CDR3 region: CASSLAKGLAGIGELFF. In DNA, the CDR3 is TGTGCCAGCAGCTTAGCCAAGGGACTAGCGGGGATCGGGGAGCTGTTTTTT.